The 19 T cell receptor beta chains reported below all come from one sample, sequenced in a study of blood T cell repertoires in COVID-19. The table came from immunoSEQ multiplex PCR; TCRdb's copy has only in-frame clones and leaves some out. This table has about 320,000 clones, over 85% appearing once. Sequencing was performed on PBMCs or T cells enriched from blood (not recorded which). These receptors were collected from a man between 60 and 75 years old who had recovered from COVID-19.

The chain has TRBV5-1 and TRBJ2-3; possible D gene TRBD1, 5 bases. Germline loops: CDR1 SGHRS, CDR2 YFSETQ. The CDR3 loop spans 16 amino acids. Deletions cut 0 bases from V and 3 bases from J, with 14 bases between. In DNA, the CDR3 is TGCGCCAGCAGCTTGGGTCAGGGTGGGTTTACAGATACGCAGTATTTT. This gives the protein CASSLGQGGFTDTQYF.

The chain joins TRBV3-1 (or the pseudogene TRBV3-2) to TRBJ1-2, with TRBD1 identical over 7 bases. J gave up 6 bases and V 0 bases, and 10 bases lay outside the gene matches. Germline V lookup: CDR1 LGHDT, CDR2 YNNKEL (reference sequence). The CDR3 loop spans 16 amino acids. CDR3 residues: CASSQDLGGRVDGYTF. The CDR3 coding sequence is TGTGCCAGCAGCCAAGATCTAGGGGGCAGGGTTGATGGCTACACCTTC.

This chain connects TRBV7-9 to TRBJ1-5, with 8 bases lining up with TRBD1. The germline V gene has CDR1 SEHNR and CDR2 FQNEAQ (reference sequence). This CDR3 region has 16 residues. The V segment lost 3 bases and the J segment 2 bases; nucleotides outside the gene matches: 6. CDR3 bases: TGTGCCAGCAGCTTGGCAGGGGGCCAACGCAATCAGCCCCAGCATTTT. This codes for CASSLAGGQRNQPQHF. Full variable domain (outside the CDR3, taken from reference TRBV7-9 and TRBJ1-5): DTGVSQNPRHKITKRGQNVTFRCDPISEHNRLYWYRQTLGQGPEFLTYFQNEAQLEKSRLLSDRFSAERPKGSFSTLEIQRTEQGDSAMYLCASSLAGGQRNQPQHFGDGTRLSIL.

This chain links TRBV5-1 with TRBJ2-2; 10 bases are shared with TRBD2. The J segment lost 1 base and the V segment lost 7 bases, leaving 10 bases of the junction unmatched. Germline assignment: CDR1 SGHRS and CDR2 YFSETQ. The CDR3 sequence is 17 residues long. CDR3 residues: CASGKDIAGGNTGELFF. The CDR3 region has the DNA TGCGCCAGCGGAAAGGACATAGCGGGGGGGAACACCGGGGAGCTGTTTTTT.

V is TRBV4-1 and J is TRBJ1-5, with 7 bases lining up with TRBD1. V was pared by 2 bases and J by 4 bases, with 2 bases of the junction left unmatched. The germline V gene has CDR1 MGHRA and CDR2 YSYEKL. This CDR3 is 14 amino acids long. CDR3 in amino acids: CASSQRQGNQPQHF. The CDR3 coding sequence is TGCGCCAGCAGCCAAAGACAGGGAAATCAGCCCCAGCATTTT.

Here the CDR3 reads CASSLRPGTVDGYTF. The CDR3 region has the DNA TGTGCCAGCAGTCTCCGTCCCGGGACAGTCGATGGCTACACCTTC. The chain combines TRBV6-2 or TRBV6-3 with TRBJ1-2, with 7 bases lining up with TRBD1. This CDR3 has 15 residues. V lost 5 bases, J lost 6 bases, and 12 bases stayed unmatched. Germline CDR1 is MNHEY and CDR2 is SVGEGT.

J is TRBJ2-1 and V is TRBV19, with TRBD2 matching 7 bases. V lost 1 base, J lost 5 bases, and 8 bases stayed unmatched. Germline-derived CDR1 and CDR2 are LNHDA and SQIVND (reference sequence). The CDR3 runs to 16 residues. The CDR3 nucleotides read TGTGCCAGTAGTATAGGACGGCTAGCGGTAAACAATGAGCAGTTCTTC. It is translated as CASSIGRLAVNNEQFF.

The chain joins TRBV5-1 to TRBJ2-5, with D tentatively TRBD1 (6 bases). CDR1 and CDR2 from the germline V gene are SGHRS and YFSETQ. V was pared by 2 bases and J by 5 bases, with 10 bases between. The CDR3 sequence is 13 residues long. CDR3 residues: CASSLQGRETQYF. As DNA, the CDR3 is TGCGCCAGCAGCTTACAGGGTCGCGAGACCCAGTACTTC.

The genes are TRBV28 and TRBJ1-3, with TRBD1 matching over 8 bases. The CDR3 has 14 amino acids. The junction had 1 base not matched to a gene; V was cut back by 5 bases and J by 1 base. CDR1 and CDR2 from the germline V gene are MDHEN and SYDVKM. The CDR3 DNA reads TGTGCCAGCAGTAGACAGGGGTCTGGAAACACCATATATTTT. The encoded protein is CASSRQGSGNTIYF.

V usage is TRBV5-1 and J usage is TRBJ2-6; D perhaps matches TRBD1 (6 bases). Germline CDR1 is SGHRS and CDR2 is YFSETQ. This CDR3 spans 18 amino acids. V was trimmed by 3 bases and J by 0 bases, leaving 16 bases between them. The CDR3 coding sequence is TGCGCCAGCAGCTACGGCACAGTGGGGGCCTCTGGGGCCAACGTCCTGACTTTC. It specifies CASSYGTVGASGANVLTF.

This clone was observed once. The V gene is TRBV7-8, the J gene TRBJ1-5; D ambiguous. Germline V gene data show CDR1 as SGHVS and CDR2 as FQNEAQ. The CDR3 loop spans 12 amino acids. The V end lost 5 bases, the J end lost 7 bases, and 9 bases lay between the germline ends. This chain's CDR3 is CASSRMGQPQHF. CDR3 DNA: TGTGCCAGCAGCCGCATGGGCCAGCCCCAGCATTTT. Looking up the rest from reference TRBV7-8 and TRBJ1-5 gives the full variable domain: GAGVSQSPRYKVAKRGQDVALRCDPISGHVSLFWYQQALGQGPEFLTYFQNEAQLDKSGLPSDRFFAERPEGSVSTLKIQRTQQEDSAVYLCASSRMGQPQHFGDGTRLSIL.

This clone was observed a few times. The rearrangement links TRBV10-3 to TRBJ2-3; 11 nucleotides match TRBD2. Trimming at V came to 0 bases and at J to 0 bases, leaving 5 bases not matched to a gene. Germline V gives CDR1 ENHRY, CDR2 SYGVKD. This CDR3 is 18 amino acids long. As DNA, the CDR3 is TGTGCCATCAGTGAGTCGGTAGCGGGGGGGCCCAGCACAGATACGCAGTATTTT. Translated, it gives CAISESVAGGPSTDTQYF.

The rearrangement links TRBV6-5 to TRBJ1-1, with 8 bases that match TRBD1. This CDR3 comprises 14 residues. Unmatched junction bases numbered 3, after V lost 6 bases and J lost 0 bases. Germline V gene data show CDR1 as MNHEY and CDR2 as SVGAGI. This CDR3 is CASRQGAMNTEAFF. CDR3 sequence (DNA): TGTGCCAGCAGGCAGGGGGCGATGAACACTGAAGCTTTCTTT.

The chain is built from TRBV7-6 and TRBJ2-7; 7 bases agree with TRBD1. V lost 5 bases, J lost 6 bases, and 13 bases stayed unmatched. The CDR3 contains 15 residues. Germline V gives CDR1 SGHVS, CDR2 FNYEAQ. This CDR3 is CASSDHGTAVGEQYF. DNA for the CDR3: TGTGCCAGCAGCGACCACGGGACAGCCGTGGGCGAGCAGTACTTC.

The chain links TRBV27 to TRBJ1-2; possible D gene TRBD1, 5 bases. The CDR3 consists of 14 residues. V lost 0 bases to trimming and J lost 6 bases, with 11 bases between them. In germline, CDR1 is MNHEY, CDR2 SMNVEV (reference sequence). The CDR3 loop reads CASSLSPRVDGYTF. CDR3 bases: TGTGCCAGCAGTTTATCGCCCAGGGTCGATGGCTACACCTTC.

The CDR3 loop reads CASSLKGVGETQYF. The CDR3 DNA reads as TGTGCCAGCAGCTTAAAAGGGGTCGGAGAGACCCAGTACTTC. This sequence joins TRBV13 and TRBJ2-5; perhaps TRBD1 as D (5 bases). Looked up from germline, CDR1 is PRHDT and CDR2 is FYEKMQ (reference sequence). This CDR3 has 14 amino acids. Trimming removed 2 bases from V and 4 bases from J, with 11 bases in between.

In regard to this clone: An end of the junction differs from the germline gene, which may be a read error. The chain's CDR3 is CSVEEGLSSYEQYF. The CDR3 coding sequence is TGCAGCGTCGAAGAGGGACTTAGCTCCTACGAGCAGTACTTC. The J gene is TRBJ2-7, the V gene TRBV29-1, with a tentative D call TRBD2 (6 bases). The length of the CDR3 is 14 residues. Germline V CDR1 and CDR2: SQVTM, ANQGSEA.

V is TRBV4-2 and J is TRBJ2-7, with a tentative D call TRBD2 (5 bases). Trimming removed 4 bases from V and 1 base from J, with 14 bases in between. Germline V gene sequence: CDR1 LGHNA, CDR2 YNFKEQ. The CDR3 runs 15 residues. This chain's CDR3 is CASSPWTGGSYEQYF. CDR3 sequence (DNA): TGTGCCAGCAGCCCATGGACTGGCGGTTCCTACGAGCAGTACTTC.

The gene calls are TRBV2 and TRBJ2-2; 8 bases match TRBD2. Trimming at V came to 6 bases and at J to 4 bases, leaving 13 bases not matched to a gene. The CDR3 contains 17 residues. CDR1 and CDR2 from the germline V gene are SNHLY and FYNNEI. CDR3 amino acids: CASSDGLSGGVTGELFF. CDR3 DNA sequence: TGTGCCAGCAGCGACGGGTTGAGCGGGGGAGTCACCGGGGAGCTGTTTTTT.